This T cell receptor (beta chain) was sequenced for a study of spatial heterogeneity in lung cancer. Overall study: The average count in raw reads for each unique TCR and UMI combination exceeded 9.5 appearances.

After removal of 8 bases from V and 4 bases from J, the junction contained 5 bases not matched to a gene. This CDR3 region has 12 residues. CDR1 is SEHNR, CDR2 FQNEAQ, per germline (reference sequence). A unique molecular identifier was carried by every single TCR cDNA molecule. TCRdb re-called the 5' RACE reads with MiXCR, one entry per CDR3 protein. The repertoire holds tens of thousands of distinct CDR3 sequences, with roughly 7% as singletons. The time point: sample taken at primary tumor resection. Unsorted whole RNA of tumor, nontumor lung or frozen PBMC was sequenced. Untreated early-stage non-small cell lung cancer patients, fewer than 85 in total, were the donors.

Sequences were derived from PBMCs, sampled at surgery. The chain has TRBV7-9 and TRBJ2-7, with TRBD2 identical over 7 bases. The TCR sequence derives from a female donor with early-stage non-small cell lung cancer. In nucleotides, the CDR3 is TGTGCCAGCCAGTTGGGAGGGTACGAGCAGTACTTC. Its protein is CASQLGGYEQYF. Supplemented by reference TRBV7-9 and TRBJ2-7, the full variable domain reads DTGVSQNPRHKITKRGQNVTFRCDPISEHNRLYWYRQTLGQGPEFLTYFQNEAQLEKSRLLSDRFSAERPKGSFSTLEIQRTEQGDSAMYLCASQLGGYEQYFGPGTRLTVT.